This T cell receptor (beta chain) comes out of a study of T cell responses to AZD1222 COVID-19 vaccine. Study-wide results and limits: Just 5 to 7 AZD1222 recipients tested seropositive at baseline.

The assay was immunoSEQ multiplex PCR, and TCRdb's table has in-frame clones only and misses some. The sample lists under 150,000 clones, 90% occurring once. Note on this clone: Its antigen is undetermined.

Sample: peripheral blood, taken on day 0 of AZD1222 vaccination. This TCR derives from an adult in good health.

CDR3 in amino acids: CASSGNGRAGNTIYF. As DNA, the CDR3 is TGTGCCAGCAGCGGGAACGGGAGGGCTGGAAACACCATATATTTT. The chain employs TRBV7-9 and TRBJ1-3; unclear D gene. The CDR3 contains 15 residues. Germline V gives CDR1 SEHNR, CDR2 FQNEAQ (reference sequence). The V and J ends lost 5 bases and 2 bases respectively, with 13 bases between them. Complete variable domain (other parts from reference TRBV7-9 and TRBJ1-3): DTGVSQNPRHKITKRGQNVTFRCDPISEHNRLYWYRQTLGQGPEFLTYFQNEAQLEKSRLLSDRFSAERPKGSFSTLEIQRTEQGDSAMYLCASSGNGRAGNTIYFGEGSWLTVV.